A selection of T cell receptor beta chains follows, all from one sample in a study of T-cell memory formation after mild COVID-19. TCRdb redid the calling of the 5' RACE reads with MiXCR, one entry per CDR3 protein. The table includes around 30,000 distinct CDR3 sequences, less than 15% detected once. The sequenced material came from PBMCs or a T cell subset sorted from them (not recorded which). Receptors were obtained from an adult woman who had mild COVID-19 (a few samples of this study predate the infection). Cell type and time point are not known. CDR3s include the opening cysteine and the closing phenylalanine or tryptophan. The D gene is left open where the match is weak. Size values are once, few and many counts, or a class for expanded clones, and some rows have none.

cdr3_aa: CAWSLGVQSSYEQYF
cdr3_nt: TGTGCCTGGTCCCTGGGGGTCCAGAGCTCCTACGAGCAGTACTTC
d_call: .
clone_size: many
j_call: TRBJ2-7
v_call: TRBV30

cdr3_aa: CASSQENGRSYEQYF
cdr3_nt: TGCGCCAGCAGCCAAGAGAACGGGCGCTCCTACGAGCAGTACTTC
d_call: .
clone_size: many
j_call: TRBJ2-7
v_call: TRBV4-1

cdr3_aa: CASSQPGTPVYEQYF
cdr3_nt: TGCGCCAGCAGCCAGCCCGGGACACCAGTCTACGAGCAGTACTTC
d_call: .
clone_size: .
j_call: TRBJ2-7
v_call: TRBV4-1

cdr3_aa: CASSQGTSGSSYNEQFF
cdr3_nt: TGCGCCAGCAGCCAGGGGACTAGCGGGAGCTCCTACAATGAGCAGTTCTTC
d_call: TRBD2
clone_size: once
j_call: TRBJ2-1
v_call: TRBV4-3

cdr3_aa: CASSYTSGGQRLTDTQYF
cdr3_nt: TGTGCCAGCAGTTATACCTCCGGAGGACAGCGTCTCACAGATACGCAGTATTTT
d_call: .
clone_size: .
j_call: TRBJ2-3
v_call: TRBV6-6

cdr3_aa: CGGSRAYGYTF
cdr3_nt: TGCGGAGGGTCCAGGGCCTATGGCTACACCTTC
d_call: .
clone_size: .
j_call: TRBJ1-2
v_call: TRBV20-1

cdr3_aa: CASSPKGLRSTDTQYF
cdr3_nt: TGTGCCAGCTCACCAAAGGGATTACGAAGCACAGATACGCAGTATTTT
d_call: .
clone_size: many
j_call: TRBJ2-3
v_call: TRBV18

cdr3_aa: CSARDVASSYNEQFF
cdr3_nt: TGCAGTGCTAGAGATGTAGCGAGCTCCTACAATGAGCAGTTCTTC
d_call: .
clone_size: many
j_call: TRBJ2-1
v_call: TRBV20-1

cdr3_aa: CASSLEGSGYGYTF
cdr3_nt: TGCGCCAGCAGCTTGGAAGGGTCGGGGTACGGCTACACCTTC
d_call: .
clone_size: many
j_call: TRBJ1-2
v_call: TRBV5-1

cdr3_aa: CASSLSQGPYNEQFF
cdr3_nt: TGTGCCAGCAGTTTAAGTCAGGGGCCATACAATGAGCAGTTCTTC
d_call: .
clone_size: many
j_call: TRBJ2-1
v_call: TRBV12-3/TRBV12-4

cdr3_aa: CASSGYWGELNTGELFF
cdr3_nt: TGTGCCAGCAGCGGCTACTGGGGGGAGCTGAACACCGGGGAGCTGTTTTTT
d_call: .
clone_size: many
j_call: TRBJ2-2
v_call: TRBV7-9

cdr3_aa: CASSLGGQGNTGELFF
cdr3_nt: TGTGCCAGCAGCTTGGGCGGACAGGGAAACACCGGGGAGCTGTTTTTT
d_call: TRBD1
clone_size: many
j_call: TRBJ2-2
v_call: TRBV7-3

cdr3_aa: CASSPTGWSPNYGYTF
cdr3_nt: TGCGCCAGCAGCCCGACAGGGTGGTCTCCTAACTATGGCTACACCTTC
d_call: TRBD1
clone_size: many
j_call: TRBJ1-2
v_call: TRBV5-1

cdr3_aa: CASSPRQGSSYNEQFF
cdr3_nt: TGTGCCAGCAGCCCACGACAGGGAAGCTCCTACAATGAGCAGTTCTTC
d_call: TRBD1
clone_size: many
j_call: TRBJ2-1
v_call: TRBV7-3

cdr3_aa: CASSERGLAGVEQFF
cdr3_nt: TGCGCCAGCAGCGAACGGGGACTAGCGGGAGTTGAGCAGTTCTTC
d_call: TRBD2
clone_size: many
j_call: TRBJ2-1
v_call: TRBV4-3

cdr3_aa: CASSVDPPGDEQYF
cdr3_nt: TGTGCCAGCAGCGTAGATCCTCCAGGCGACGAGCAGTACTTC
d_call: .
clone_size: many
j_call: TRBJ2-7
v_call: TRBV9

cdr3_aa: CASSAGHLYGYTF
cdr3_nt: TGTGCCAGCAGCGCGGGACACCTCTATGGCTACACCTTC
d_call: .
clone_size: many
j_call: TRBJ1-2
v_call: TRBV2

cdr3_aa: CASSLIRSNTGELFF
cdr3_nt: TGCGCCAGCAGCTTGATCCGATCGAACACCGGGGAGCTGTTTTTT
d_call: .
clone_size: .
j_call: TRBJ2-2
v_call: TRBV5-1

cdr3_aa: CASSYSLRIANTEAFF
cdr3_nt: TGTGCCAGCAGTTACTCACTCAGGATAGCGAACACTGAAGCTTTCTTT
d_call: .
clone_size: many
j_call: TRBJ1-1
v_call: TRBV6-2/TRBV6-3

cdr3_aa: CASSYRDRVYGYTF
cdr3_nt: TGCGCCAGCAGCTACCGGGACAGGGTCTATGGCTACACCTTC
d_call: TRBD1
clone_size: many
j_call: TRBJ1-2
v_call: TRBV5-1

cdr3_aa: CASSPRGSGRGWAYEQYF
cdr3_nt: TGTGCCAGCAGCCCACGGGGGAGCGGGAGGGGTTGGGCCTACGAGCAGTACTTC
d_call: TRBD2
clone_size: .
j_call: TRBJ2-7
v_call: TRBV4-2

cdr3_aa: CSVEVPQGLASHEQYF
cdr3_nt: TGCAGCGTTGAAGTCCCACAGGGACTAGCCAGCCACGAGCAGTACTTC
d_call: TRBD2
clone_size: many
j_call: TRBJ2-7
v_call: TRBV29-1

cdr3_aa: CASSGLGGDSNQPQHF
cdr3_nt: TGTGCCAGCAGCGGGCTAGGCGGGGATAGCAATCAGCCCCAGCATTTT
d_call: .
clone_size: many
j_call: TRBJ1-5
v_call: TRBV5-5

cdr3_aa: CASSSLPGLRRNTQYF
cdr3_nt: TGTGCCAGCAGCTCCCTCCCGGGACTGAGGCGGAATACGCAGTATTTT
d_call: .
clone_size: .
j_call: TRBJ2-3
v_call: TRBV11-2

cdr3_aa: CSAYEREGPLETQYF
cdr3_nt: TGCAGTGCGTACGAGCGGGAGGGCCCGTTAGAGACCCAGTACTTC
d_call: TRBD2
clone_size: many
j_call: TRBJ2-5
v_call: TRBV20-1

cdr3_aa: CASSERRGKVPDTQYF
cdr3_nt: TGTGCCAGCAGTGAACGACGGGGTAAGGTGCCAGATACGCAGTATTTT
d_call: .
clone_size: many
j_call: TRBJ2-3
v_call: TRBV25-1

cdr3_aa: CASTAGSLYNEQFF
cdr3_nt: TGCGCCAGCACTGCGGGCTCCTTATACAATGAGCAGTTCTTC
d_call: .
clone_size: many
j_call: TRBJ2-1
v_call: TRBV5-1

cdr3_aa: CAISSGSGDRAYIQYF
cdr3_nt: TGTGCCATCAGTTCCGGAAGCGGGGACAGGGCCTACATTCAGTACTTC
d_call: TRBD1
clone_size: many
j_call: TRBJ2-4
v_call: TRBV10-3

cdr3_aa: CSARDIDRRTWGNIQYF
cdr3_nt: TGCAGTGCTAGAGATATCGACAGACGGACCTGGGGAAACATTCAGTACTTC
d_call: .
clone_size: medium-sized
j_call: TRBJ2-4
v_call: TRBV20-1

cdr3_aa: CATAGRGIGTDTQYF
cdr3_nt: TGTGCCACCGCCGGTAGGGGGATTGGCACAGATACGCAGTATTTT
d_call: .
clone_size: many
j_call: TRBJ2-3
v_call: TRBV24-1

cdr3_aa: CASIQTGLAGVTGELFF
cdr3_nt: TGTGCCAGTATTCAAACGGGACTAGCGGGAGTCACCGGGGAGCTGTTTTTT
d_call: TRBD2
clone_size: many
j_call: TRBJ2-2
v_call: TRBV19

cdr3_aa: CASSVLAGGLPPNEQFF
cdr3_nt: TGTGCCAGCAGCGTTCTAGCAGGGGGCCTTCCCCCCAATGAGCAGTTCTTC
d_call: TRBD1
clone_size: many
j_call: TRBJ2-1
v_call: TRBV9

cdr3_aa: CASRAGVDTGELFF
cdr3_nt: TGTGCCAGCAGAGCGGGAGTCGACACCGGGGAGCTGTTTTTT
d_call: TRBD2
clone_size: many
j_call: TRBJ2-2
v_call: TRBV12-3/TRBV12-4

cdr3_aa: CSARGSRLRELFF
cdr3_nt: TGCAGTGCTAGAGGGTCTAGGCTCCGGGAGCTGTTTTTT
d_call: .
clone_size: many
j_call: TRBJ2-2
v_call: TRBV20-1

cdr3_aa: CASSPQGRRTEAFF
cdr3_nt: TGTGCCAGCAGCCCACAGGGTAGGAGGACTGAAGCTTTCTTT
d_call: .
clone_size: .
j_call: TRBJ1-1
v_call: TRBV7-2

cdr3_aa: CATSDPGRGAYNEQFF
cdr3_nt: TGTGCCACCAGTGACCCGGGTAGGGGCGCCTACAATGAGCAGTTCTTC
d_call: .
clone_size: many
j_call: TRBJ2-1
v_call: TRBV24-1

cdr3_aa: CASSLERVPTDTQYF
cdr3_nt: TGTGCCAGCAGTTTAGAGCGGGTACCCACAGATACGCAGTATTTT
d_call: .
clone_size: .
j_call: TRBJ2-3
v_call: TRBV12-3/TRBV12-4

cdr3_aa: CASKKGSWAFF
cdr3_nt: TGTGCCAGCAAAAAGGGGTCATGGGCTTTCTTT
d_call: .
clone_size: many
j_call: TRBJ1-1
v_call: TRBV6-5

cdr3_aa: CASSPSSRAEGEQYF
cdr3_nt: TGCGCCAGCAGCCCCTCCTCCAGGGCCGAGGGAGAGCAGTACTTC
d_call: .
clone_size: many
j_call: TRBJ2-7
v_call: TRBV5-1

cdr3_aa: CASSTLRGVGGYTF
cdr3_nt: TGCGCCAGCAGCACCCTAAGGGGAGTGGGGGGCTACACCTTC
d_call: .
clone_size: many
j_call: TRBJ1-2
v_call: TRBV4-3

cdr3_aa: CASSQDITSGGESSYEQYF
cdr3_nt: TGCGCCAGCAGCCAAGATATAACTAGCGGGGGGGAAAGCTCCTACGAGCAGTACTTC
d_call: TRBD2
clone_size: many
j_call: TRBJ2-7
v_call: TRBV4-1

cdr3_aa: CSAKGLADTGELFF
cdr3_nt: TGCAGTGCGAAGGGACTAGCGGACACCGGGGAGCTGTTTTTT
d_call: TRBD2
clone_size: many
j_call: TRBJ2-2
v_call: TRBV20-1

cdr3_aa: CASSVTGELFF
cdr3_nt: TGTGCCAGCAGCGTCACCGGGGAGCTGTTTTTT
d_call: .
clone_size: .
j_call: TRBJ2-2
v_call: TRBV2

cdr3_aa: CASSLRAEYNEQFF
cdr3_nt: TGTGCCAGCAGCTTAAGGGCCGAGTACAATGAGCAGTTCTTC
d_call: .
clone_size: .
j_call: TRBJ2-1
v_call: TRBV7-6

cdr3_aa: CASTPGGSWGQLNTEAFF
cdr3_nt: TGTGCCAGCACTCCAGGGGGTTCGTGGGGACAACTGAACACTGAAGCTTTCTTT
d_call: TRBD1
clone_size: many
j_call: TRBJ1-1
v_call: TRBV6-5

cdr3_aa: CASSLAAQRGTGELFF
cdr3_nt: TGTGCCAGCAGTTTAGCTGCCCAGCGGGGCACCGGGGAGCTGTTTTTT
d_call: TRBD2
clone_size: many
j_call: TRBJ2-2
v_call: TRBV12-3/TRBV12-4

cdr3_aa: CASNQGVGTGELFF
cdr3_nt: TGCGCCAGCAACCAGGGGGTTGGCACCGGGGAGCTGTTTTTT
d_call: TRBD1
clone_size: many
j_call: TRBJ2-2
v_call: TRBV5-1

cdr3_aa: CASRMGMTNYGYTF
cdr3_nt: TGTGCCAGTAGGATGGGGATGACTAACTATGGCTACACCTTC
d_call: .
clone_size: many
j_call: TRBJ1-2
v_call: TRBV19

cdr3_aa: CASRAGGHETQYF
cdr3_nt: TGTGCCAGCAGAGCGGGCGGGCATGAGACCCAGTACTTC
d_call: .
clone_size: many
j_call: TRBJ2-5
v_call: TRBV6-2/TRBV6-3

cdr3_aa: CASSLRLALSYEQYF
cdr3_nt: TGTGCCAGCAGTTTACGACTAGCGCTCTCCTACGAGCAGTACTTC
d_call: TRBD2
clone_size: many
j_call: TRBJ2-7
v_call: TRBV12-3/TRBV12-4

cdr3_aa: CASVINTEAFF
cdr3_nt: TGTGCCAGCGTGATCAACACTGAAGCTTTCTTT
d_call: .
clone_size: .
j_call: TRBJ1-1
v_call: TRBV6-6

cdr3_aa: CASSEVRVSYNEQFF
cdr3_nt: TGTGCCAGCAGCGAAGTCCGGGTTTCCTACAATGAGCAGTTCTTC
d_call: .
clone_size: many
j_call: TRBJ2-1
v_call: TRBV19

cdr3_aa: CASLGNSGTDTQYF
cdr3_nt: TGCGCCAGCCTGGGAAACTCCGGCACAGATACGCAGTATTTT
d_call: .
clone_size: many
j_call: TRBJ2-3
v_call: TRBV10-2

cdr3_aa: CASSPSGQGAMNEQYF
cdr3_nt: TGTGCCAGCAGTCCCTCCGGACAGGGGGCGATGAACGAGCAGTACTTC
d_call: TRBD1
clone_size: many
j_call: TRBJ2-7
v_call: TRBV6-6

cdr3_aa: CASSQGRDFNTGELFF
cdr3_nt: TGCGCCAGCAGCCAAGGACGGGACTTCAACACCGGGGAGCTGTTTTTT
d_call: .
clone_size: many
j_call: TRBJ2-2
v_call: TRBV4-3

cdr3_aa: CASSKDRMGYGYTF
cdr3_nt: TGTGCCAGCAGCAAGGACAGAATGGGCTATGGCTACACCTTC
d_call: .
clone_size: many
j_call: TRBJ1-2
v_call: TRBV13

cdr3_aa: CASSDQNSGNTIYF
cdr3_nt: TGTGCCAGCAGTGATCAGAACTCTGGAAACACCATATATTTT
d_call: .
clone_size: many
j_call: TRBJ1-3
v_call: TRBV2